One and the same sample provided the 3 T cell receptor beta chains below, sequenced in a study of post-analysis software for immune sequencing data. General study findings and limits: Controls had lower frequencies than patients of about 5 TRBV segments, which included TRBV5-6, TRBV5-1 and TRBV20-1.

Their specific antigens are unknown. Presence of unique molecular identifiers characterized the TCR beta cDNA libraries. From the PCR reads, TCRdb called clonotypes with MiXCR, one entry per CDR3 protein. The table has hundreds of thousands of distinct CDR3 sequences, approximately 59% seen once; the top ten hold about 11%. Material for sequencing was blood. The receptor set was obtained from a girl aged 2 to 9 with multiple sclerosis.

This clonotype was picked up a small number of times. The chain recombines TRBV7-2 with TRBJ2-5, with 9 bases fitting TRBD2. The CDR3 extends over 15 amino acids. V lost 3 bases, J lost 4 bases, and 6 bases stayed unmatched. Germline V lookup: CDR1 SGHTA, CDR2 FQGNSA. The CDR3 DNA follows: TGTGCCAGCAGCTTGGCGGGGGGGCTAAGAGAGACCCAGTACTTC. As protein: CASSLAGGLRETQYF. Filled out from reference TRBV7-2 and TRBJ2-5, the complete variable domain reads GAGVSQSPSNKVTEKGKDVELRCDPISGHTALYWYRQSLGQGLEFLIYFQGNSAPDKSGLPSDRFSAERTGGSVSTLTIQRTQQEDSAVYLCASSLAGGLRETQYFGPGTRLLVL.

This clonotype was seen a few times. V gene TRBV19 combines with J gene TRBJ1-2; D is undetermined. This CDR3 is built from 12 residues. V gave up 3 bases and J gave up 4 bases, with 6 bases separating them. Germline loops: CDR1 LNHDA, CDR2 SQIVND (reference sequence). The CDR3 is CASSIPGYGYTF. DNA of the CDR3: TGTGCCAGTAGTATTCCGGGCTATGGCTACACCTTC.

As for this clonotype: Relative to the germline gene, one junction end is altered; a read error may explain this. V and J are TRBV7-3 and TRBJ2-1; D gene unclear. The length of the CDR3 is 17 residues. Germline CDR1 SGHTA, CDR2 FQGTGA. The chain's CDR3 is CASSLGPEFSSCNEQFF. The CDR3 bases are TGTGCCAGCAGCTTAGGTCCCGAGTTTAGCTCCTGCAATGAGCAGTTCTTC. Full variable domain (missing parts from reference TRBV7-3 and TRBJ2-1): GAGVSQTPSNKVTEKGKYVELRCDPISGHTALYWYRQSLGQGPEFLIYFQGTGAADDSGLPNDRFFAVRPEGSVSTLKIQRTERGDSAVYLCASSLGPEFSSCNEQFFGPGTRLTVL.